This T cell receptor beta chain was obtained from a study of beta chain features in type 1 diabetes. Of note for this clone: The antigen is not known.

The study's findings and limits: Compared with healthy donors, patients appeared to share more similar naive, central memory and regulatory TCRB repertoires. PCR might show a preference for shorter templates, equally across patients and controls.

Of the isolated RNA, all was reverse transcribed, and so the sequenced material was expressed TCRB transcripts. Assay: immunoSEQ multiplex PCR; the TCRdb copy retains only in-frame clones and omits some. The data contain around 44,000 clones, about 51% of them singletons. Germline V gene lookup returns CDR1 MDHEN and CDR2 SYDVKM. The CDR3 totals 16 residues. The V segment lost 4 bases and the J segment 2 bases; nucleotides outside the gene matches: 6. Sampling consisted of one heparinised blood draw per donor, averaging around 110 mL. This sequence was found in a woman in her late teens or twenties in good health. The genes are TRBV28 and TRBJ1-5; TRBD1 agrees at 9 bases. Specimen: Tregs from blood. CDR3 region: CASSSYRGQGNQPQHF. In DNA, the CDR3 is TGTGCCAGCAGTTCTTACAGGGGGCAAGGCAATCAGCCCCAGCATTTT.